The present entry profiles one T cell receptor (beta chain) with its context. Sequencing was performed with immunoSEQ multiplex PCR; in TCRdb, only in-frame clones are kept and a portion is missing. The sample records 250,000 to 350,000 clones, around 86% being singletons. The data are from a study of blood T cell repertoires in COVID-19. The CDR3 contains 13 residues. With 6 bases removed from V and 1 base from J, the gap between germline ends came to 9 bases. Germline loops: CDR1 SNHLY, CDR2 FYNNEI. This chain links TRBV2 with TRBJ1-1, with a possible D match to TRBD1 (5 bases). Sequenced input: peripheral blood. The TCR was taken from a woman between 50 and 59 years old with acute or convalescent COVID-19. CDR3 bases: TGTGCCAGCAGAAGGGGCCCGAACACTGAAGCTTTCTTT. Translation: CASRRGPNTEAFF.